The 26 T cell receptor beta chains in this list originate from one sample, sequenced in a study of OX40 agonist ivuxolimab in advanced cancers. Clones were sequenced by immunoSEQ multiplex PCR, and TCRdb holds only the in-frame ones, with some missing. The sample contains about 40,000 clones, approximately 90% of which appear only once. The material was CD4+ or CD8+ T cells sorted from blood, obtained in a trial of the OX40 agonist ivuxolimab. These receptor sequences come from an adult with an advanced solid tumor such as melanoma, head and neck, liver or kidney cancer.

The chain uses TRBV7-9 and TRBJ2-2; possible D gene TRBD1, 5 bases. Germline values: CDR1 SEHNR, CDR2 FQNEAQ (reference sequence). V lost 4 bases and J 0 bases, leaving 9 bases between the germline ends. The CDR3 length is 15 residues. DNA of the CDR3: TGTGCCAGCAGCTACAGGACACCGAACACCGGGGAGCTGTTTTTT. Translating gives CASSYRTPNTGELFF.

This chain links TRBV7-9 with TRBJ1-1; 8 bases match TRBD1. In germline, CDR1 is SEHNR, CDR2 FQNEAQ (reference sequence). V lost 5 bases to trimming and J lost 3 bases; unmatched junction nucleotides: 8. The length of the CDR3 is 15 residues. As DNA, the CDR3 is TGTGCCAGCAGCCCGAGACAGGGGCGACACACTGAAGCTTTCTTT. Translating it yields CASSPRQGRHTEAFF.

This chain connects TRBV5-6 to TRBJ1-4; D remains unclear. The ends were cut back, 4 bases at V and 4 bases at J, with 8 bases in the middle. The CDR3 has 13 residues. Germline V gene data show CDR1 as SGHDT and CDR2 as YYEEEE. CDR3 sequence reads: CASSLLLNEKLFF. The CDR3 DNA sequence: TGTGCCAGCAGCCTGCTTCTTAATGAAAAACTGTTTTTT.

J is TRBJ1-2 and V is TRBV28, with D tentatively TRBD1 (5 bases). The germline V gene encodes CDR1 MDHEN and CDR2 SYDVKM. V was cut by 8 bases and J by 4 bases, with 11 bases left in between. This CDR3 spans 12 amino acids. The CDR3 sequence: CASYDSGYGYTF. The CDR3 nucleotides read TGTGCCAGCTACGACAGCGGCTATGGCTACACCTTC.

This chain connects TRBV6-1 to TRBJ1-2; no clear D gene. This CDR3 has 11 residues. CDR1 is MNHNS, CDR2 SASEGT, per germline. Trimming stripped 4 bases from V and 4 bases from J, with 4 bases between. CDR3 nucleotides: TGTGCCAGCAGTGGGATCTATGGCTACACCTTC. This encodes CASSGIYGYTF.

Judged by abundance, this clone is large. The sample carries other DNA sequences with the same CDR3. The CDR3 here is CASSEVGTDTQYF. The CDR3 DNA reads as TGTGCCAGCAGTGAAGTGGGGACGGATACGCAGTATTTT. This chain joins TRBV6-1 and TRBJ2-3; possibly TRBD1 or TRBD2 for D (5 bases each). There are 13 residues in the CDR3. Germline V gene data show CDR1 as MNHNS and CDR2 as SASEGT. V was clipped by 1 base and J by 6 bases, with 8 bases between them.

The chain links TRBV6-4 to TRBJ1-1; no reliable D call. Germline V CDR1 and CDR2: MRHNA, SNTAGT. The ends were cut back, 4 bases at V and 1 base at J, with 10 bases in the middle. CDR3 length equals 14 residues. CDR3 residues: CASSAGHSNTEAFF. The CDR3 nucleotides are TGTGCCAGCAGTGCGGGCCACTCGAACACTGAAGCTTTCTTT.

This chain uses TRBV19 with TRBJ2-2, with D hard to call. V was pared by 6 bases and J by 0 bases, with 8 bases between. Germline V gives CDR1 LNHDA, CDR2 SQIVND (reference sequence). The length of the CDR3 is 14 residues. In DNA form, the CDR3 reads TGTGCCAGTAGGCGGAGCCCGAACACCGGGGAGCTGTTTTTT. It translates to CASRRSPNTGELFF.

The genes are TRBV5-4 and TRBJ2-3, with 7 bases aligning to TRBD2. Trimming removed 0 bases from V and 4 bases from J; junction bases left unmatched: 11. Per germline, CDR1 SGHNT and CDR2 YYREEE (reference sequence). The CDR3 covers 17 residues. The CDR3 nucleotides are TGTGCCAGCAGCTTGGGGGCGGCTAGCGGAAAGGCAGATACGCAGTATTTT. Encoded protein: CASSLGAASGKADTQYF.

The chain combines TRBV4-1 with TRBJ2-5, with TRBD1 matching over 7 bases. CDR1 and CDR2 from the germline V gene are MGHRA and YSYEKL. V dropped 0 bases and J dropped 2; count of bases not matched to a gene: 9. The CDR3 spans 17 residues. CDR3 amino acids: CASSQDPPQGTQETQYF. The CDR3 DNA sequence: TGCGCCAGCAGCCAAGACCCCCCACAGGGGACGCAAGAGACCCAGTACTTC.

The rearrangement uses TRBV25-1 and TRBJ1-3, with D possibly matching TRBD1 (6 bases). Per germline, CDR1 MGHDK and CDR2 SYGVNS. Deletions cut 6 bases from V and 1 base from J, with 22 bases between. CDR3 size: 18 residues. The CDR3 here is CASSPRDTGYLSGNTIYF. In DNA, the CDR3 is TGTGCCAGCAGCCCCCGGGACACCGGCTACTTATCTGGAAACACCATATATTTT.

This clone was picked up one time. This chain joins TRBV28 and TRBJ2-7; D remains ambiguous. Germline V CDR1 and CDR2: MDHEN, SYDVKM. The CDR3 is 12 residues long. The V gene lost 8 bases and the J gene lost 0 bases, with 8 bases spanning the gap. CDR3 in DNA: TGTGCCAGCGAAAAGGGCTCCTACGAGCAGTACTTC. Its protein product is CASEKGSYEQYF.

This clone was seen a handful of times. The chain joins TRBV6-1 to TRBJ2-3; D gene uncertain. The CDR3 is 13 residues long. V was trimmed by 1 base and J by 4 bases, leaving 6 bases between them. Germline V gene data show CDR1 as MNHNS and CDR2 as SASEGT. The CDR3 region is CASSEVGPDTQYF. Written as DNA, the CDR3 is TGTGCCAGCAGTGAAGTGGGCCCAGATACGCAGTATTTT.

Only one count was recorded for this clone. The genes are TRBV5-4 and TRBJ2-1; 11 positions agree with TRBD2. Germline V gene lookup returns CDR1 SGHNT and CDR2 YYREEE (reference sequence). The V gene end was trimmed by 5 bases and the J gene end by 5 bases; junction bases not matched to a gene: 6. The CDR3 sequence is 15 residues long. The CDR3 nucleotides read TGTGCCAGCAGACTAGCGGGAGTTCGGAACAATGAGCAGTTCTTC. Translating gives CASRLAGVRNNEQFF.

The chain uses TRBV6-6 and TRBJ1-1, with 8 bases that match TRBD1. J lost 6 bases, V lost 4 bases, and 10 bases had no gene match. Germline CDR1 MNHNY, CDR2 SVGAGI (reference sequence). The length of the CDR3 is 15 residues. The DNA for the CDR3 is TGTGCCAGCAGTTCCGAACAGGGGGGATTGGCTGAAGCTTTCTTT. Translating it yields CASSSEQGGLAEAFF.

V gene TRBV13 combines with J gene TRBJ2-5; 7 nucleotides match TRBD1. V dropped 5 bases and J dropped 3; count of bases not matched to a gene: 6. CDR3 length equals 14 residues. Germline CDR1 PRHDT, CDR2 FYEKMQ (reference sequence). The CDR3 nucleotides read TGTGCCAGCAGCCACTGGGACAGCAAAGAGACCCAGTACTTC. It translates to CASSHWDSKETQYF.

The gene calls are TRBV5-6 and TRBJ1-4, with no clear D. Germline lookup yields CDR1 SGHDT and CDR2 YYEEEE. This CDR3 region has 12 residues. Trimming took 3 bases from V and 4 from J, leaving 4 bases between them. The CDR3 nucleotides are TGTGCCAGCAGCTCGCTTAATGAAAAACTGTTTTTT. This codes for CASSSLNEKLFF.

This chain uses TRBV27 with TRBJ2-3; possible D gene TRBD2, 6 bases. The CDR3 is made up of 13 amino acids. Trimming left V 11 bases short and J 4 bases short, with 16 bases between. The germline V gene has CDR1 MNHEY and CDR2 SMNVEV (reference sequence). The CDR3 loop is CASDGGEADTQYF. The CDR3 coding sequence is TGTGCCTCCGACGGAGGGGAGGCAGATACGCAGTATTTT.

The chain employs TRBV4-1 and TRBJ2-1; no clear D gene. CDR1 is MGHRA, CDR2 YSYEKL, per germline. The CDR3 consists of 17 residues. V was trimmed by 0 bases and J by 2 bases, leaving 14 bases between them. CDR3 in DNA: TGCGCCAGCAGCCAAGAATCAATGCGCTCGGCCTACAATGAGCAGTTCTTC. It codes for CASSQESMRSAYNEQFF.

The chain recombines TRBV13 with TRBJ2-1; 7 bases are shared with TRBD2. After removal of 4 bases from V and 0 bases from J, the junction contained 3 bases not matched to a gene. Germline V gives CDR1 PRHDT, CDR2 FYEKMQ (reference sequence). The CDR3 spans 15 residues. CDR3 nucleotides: TGTGCCAGCAGCTCGCGGGAGAGCTCCTACAATGAGCAGTTCTTC. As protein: CASSSRESSYNEQFF.

In DNA, the CDR3 is TGTGCCATCAGTGAGCCGAAGGGAGTCAACACTGAAGCTTTCTTT. As protein: CAISEPKGVNTEAFF. The genes are TRBV10-3 and TRBJ1-1; D is undetermined. Germline-derived CDR1 and CDR2 are ENHRY and SYGVKD. With 2 bases removed from V and 2 bases from J, the gap between germline ends came to 12 bases. The length of the CDR3 is 15 residues.

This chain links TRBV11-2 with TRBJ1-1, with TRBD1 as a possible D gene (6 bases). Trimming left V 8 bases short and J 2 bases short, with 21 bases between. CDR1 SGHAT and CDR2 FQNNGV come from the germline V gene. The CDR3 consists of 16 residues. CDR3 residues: CASLPRRGAENTEAFF. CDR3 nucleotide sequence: TGTGCCAGCCTCCCGCGGCGGGGGGCCGAAAACACTGAAGCTTTCTTT.

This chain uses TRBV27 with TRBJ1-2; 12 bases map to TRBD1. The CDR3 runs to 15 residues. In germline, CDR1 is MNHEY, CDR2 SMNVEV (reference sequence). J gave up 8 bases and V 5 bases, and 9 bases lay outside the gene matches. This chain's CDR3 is CASSLGTGGSEGYTF. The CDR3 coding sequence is TGTGCCAGCAGTCTCGGGACAGGGGGCTCCGAGGGCTACACCTTC.

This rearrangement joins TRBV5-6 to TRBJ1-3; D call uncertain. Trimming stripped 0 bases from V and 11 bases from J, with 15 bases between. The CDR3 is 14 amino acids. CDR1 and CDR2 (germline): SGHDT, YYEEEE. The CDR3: CASSLAAGPGAIYF. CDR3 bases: TGTGCCAGCAGCTTGGCAGCAGGCCCTGGGGCCATATATTTT.

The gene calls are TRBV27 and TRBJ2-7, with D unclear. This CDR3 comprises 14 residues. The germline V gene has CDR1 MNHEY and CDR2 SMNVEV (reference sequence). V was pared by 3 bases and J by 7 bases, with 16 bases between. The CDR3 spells CASSFSAFVGEQYF. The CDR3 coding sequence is TGTGCCAGCAGTTTTAGTGCATTTGTGGGAGAGCAGTACTTC.

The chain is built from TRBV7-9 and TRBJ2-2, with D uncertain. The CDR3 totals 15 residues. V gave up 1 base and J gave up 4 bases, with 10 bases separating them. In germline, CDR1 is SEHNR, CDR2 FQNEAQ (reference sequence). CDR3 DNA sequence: TGTGCCAGCAGCTTAGACTCCGGGCTCACCGGGGAGCTGTTTTTT. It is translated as CASSLDSGLTGELFF.